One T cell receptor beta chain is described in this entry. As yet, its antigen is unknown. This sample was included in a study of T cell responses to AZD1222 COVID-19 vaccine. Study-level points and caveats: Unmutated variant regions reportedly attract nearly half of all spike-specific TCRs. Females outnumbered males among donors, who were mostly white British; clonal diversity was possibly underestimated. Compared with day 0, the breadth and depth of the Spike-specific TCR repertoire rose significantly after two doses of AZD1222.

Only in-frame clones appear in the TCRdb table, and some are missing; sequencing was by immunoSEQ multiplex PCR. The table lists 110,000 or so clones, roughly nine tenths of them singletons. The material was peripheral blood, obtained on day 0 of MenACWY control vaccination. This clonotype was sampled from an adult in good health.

The CDR3 sequence is CASSGTSGGARETQYF. CDR3 coding DNA: TGTGCCAGCAGCGGGACTAGCGGGGGGGCCCGAGAGACCCAGTACTTC. V and J are TRBV7-9 and TRBJ2-5, with 16 bases lining up with TRBD2. Trimming at V came to 5 bases and at J to 4 bases, leaving 4 bases not matched to a gene. Germline V gives CDR1 SEHNR, CDR2 FQNEAQ (reference sequence). This CDR3 has 16 amino acids. Based on the CDR3 plus reference TRBV7-9 and TRBJ2-5, the full variable domain is DTGVSQNPRHKITKRGQNVTFRCDPISEHNRLYWYRQTLGQGPEFLTYFQNEAQLEKSRLLSDRFSAERPKGSFSTLEIQRTEQGDSAMYLCASSGTSGGARETQYFGPGTRLLVL.